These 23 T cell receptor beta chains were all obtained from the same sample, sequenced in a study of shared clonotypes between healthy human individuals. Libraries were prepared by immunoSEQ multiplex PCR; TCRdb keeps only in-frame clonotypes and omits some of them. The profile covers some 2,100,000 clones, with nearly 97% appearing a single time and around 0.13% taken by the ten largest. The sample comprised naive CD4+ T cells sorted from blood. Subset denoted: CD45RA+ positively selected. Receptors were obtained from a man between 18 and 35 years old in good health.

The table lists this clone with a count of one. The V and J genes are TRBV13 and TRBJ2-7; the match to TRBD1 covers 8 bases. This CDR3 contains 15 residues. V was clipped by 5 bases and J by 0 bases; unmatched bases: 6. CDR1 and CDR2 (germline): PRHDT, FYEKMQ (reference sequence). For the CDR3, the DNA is TGTGCCAGCAGCCAGGGACAGGTTCTCTCCTACGAGCAGTACTTC. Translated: CASSQGQVLSYEQYF.

Here the CDR3 reads CASSTGGPNQPQHF. In DNA form, the CDR3 reads TGCGCCAGCAGCACAGGGGGGCCCAATCAGCCCCAGCATTTT. This rearrangement joins TRBV5-1 to TRBJ1-5; 8 nucleotides line up with TRBD1. Per germline, CDR1 SGHRS and CDR2 YFSETQ. The CDR3 extends over 14 amino acids. Germline trimming cut 4 bases from V and 3 bases from J; bases unmatched to any gene: 3.

The CDR3 nucleotides are TGTGCCACAAGGACAGGGGACACTGAAGCTTTCTTT. Translating gives CATRTGDTEAFF. The chain combines TRBV2 with TRBJ1-1; 9 bases are a match to TRBD1. The CDR3 runs 12 residues. The germline CDR1 and CDR2 sequences are SNHLY and FYNNEI. J was trimmed by 3 bases and V by 10 bases; bases with no gene match: 3. Looking up the rest from reference TRBV2 and TRBJ1-1 gives the full variable domain: EPEVTQTPSHQVTQMGQEVILRCVPISNHLYFYWYRQILGQKVEFLVSFYNNEISEKSEIFDDQFSVERPDGSNFTLKIRSTKLEDSAMYFCATRTGDTEAFFGQGTRLTVV.

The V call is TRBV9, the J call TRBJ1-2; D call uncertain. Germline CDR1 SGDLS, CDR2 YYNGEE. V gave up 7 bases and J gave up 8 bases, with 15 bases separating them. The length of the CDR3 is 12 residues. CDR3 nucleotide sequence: TGTGCCAGCGGTGCCGAAGGGTTCGGCTACACCTTC. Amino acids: CASGAEGFGYTF. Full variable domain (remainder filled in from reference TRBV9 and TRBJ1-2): DSGVTQTPKHLITATGQRVTLRCSPRSGDLSVYWYQQSLDQGLQFLIQYYNGEERAKGNILERFSAQQFPDLHSELNLSSLELGDSALYFCASGAEGFGYTFGSGTRLTVV.

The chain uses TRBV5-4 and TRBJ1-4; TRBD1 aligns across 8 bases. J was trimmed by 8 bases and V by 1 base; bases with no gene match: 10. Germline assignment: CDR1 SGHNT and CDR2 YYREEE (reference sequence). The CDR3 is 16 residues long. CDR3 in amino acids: CASSLSTGGYMEKLFF. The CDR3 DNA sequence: TGTGCCAGCAGCTTGTCAACAGGGGGGTATATGGAAAAACTGTTTTTT.

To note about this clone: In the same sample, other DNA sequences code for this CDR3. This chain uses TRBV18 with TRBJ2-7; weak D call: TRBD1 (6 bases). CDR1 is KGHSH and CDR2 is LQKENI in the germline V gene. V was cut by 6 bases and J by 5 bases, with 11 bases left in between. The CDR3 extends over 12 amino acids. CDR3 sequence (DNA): TGTGCCAGCTCGCCCAACAGGGACGAGCAGTACTTC. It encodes CASSPNRDEQYF.

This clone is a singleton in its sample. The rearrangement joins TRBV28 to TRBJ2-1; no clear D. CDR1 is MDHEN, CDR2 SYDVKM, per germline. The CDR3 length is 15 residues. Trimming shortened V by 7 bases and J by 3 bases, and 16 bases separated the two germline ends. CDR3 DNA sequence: TGTGCCAGCATTGCTGGGCTCTCCCTCTACAATGAGCAGTTCTTC. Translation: CASIAGLSLYNEQFF. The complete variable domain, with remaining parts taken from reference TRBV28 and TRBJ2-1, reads DVKVTQSSRYLVKRTGEKVFLECVQDMDHENMFWYRQDPGLGLRLIYFSYDVKMKEKGDIPEGYSVSREKKERFSLILESASTNQTSMYLCASIAGLSLYNEQFFGPGTRLTVL.

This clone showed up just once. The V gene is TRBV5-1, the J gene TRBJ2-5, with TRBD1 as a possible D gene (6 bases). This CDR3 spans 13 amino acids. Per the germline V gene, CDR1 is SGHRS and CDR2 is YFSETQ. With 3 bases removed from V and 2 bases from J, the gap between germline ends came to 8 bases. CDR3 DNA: TGCGCCAGCAGCTGGGGACATCAAGAGACCCAGTACTTC. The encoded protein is CASSWGHQETQYF.

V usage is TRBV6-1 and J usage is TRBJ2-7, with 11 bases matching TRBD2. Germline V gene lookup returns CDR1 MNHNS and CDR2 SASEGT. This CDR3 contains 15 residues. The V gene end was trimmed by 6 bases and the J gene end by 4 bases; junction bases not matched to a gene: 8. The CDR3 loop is CASRNVAGGPYEQYF. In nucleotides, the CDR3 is TGTGCCAGCAGGAATGTAGCGGGGGGGCCATACGAGCAGTACTTC.

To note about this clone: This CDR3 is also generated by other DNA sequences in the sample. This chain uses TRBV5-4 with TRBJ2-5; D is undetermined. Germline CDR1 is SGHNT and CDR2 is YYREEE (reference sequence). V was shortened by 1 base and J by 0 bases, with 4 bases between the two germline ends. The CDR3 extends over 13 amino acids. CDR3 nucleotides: TGTGCCAGCAGCTTGAAGTACCAAGAGACCCAGTACTTC. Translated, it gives CASSLKYQETQYF.

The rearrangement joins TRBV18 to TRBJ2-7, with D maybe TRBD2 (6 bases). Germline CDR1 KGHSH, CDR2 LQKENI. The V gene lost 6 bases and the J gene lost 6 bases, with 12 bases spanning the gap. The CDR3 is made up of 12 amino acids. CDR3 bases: TGTGCCAGCTCGGCCGTCGGGGGCGAGCAGTACTTC. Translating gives CASSAVGGEQYF.

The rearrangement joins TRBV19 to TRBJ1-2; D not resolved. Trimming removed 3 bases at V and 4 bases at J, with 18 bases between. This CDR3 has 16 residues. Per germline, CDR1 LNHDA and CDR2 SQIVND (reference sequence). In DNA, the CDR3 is TGTGCCAGTAGTATTGGGAACGCGGTACCCCTCTATGGCTACACCTTC. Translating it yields CASSIGNAVPLYGYTF.

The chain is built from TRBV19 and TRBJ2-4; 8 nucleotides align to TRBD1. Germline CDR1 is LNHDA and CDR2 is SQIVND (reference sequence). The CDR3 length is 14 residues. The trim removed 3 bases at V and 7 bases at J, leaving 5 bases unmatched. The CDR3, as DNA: TGTGCCAGTAGTATTGGACAGGGCGCCAACATTCAGTACTTC. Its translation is CASSIGQGANIQYF.

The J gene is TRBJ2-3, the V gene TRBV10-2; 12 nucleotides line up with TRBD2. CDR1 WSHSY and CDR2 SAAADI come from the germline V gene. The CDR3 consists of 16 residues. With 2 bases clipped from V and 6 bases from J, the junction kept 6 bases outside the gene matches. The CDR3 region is CASSEATSGRRDTQYF. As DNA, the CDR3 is TGCGCCAGCAGTGAGGCGACTAGCGGGAGAAGGGATACGCAGTATTTT.

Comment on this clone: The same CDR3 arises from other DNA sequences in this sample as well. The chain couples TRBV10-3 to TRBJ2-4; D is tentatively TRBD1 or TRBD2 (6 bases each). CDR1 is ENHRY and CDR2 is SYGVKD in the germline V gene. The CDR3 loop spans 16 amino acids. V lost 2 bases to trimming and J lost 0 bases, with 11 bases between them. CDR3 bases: TGTGCCATCAGTGAGGGGGGGACACTAGCCAAAAACATTCAGTACTTC. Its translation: CAISEGGTLAKNIQYF.

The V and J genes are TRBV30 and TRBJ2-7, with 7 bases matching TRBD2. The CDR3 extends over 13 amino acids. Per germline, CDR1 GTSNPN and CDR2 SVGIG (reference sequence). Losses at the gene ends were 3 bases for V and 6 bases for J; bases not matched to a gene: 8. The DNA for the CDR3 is TGTGCCTGGAGGAGCCCCCGGGGGGTCGAGCAGTACTTC. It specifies CAWRSPRGVEQYF.

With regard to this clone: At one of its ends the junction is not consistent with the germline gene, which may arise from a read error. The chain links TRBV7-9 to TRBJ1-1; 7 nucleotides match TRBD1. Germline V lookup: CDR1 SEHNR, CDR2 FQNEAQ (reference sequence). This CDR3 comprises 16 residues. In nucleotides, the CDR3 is TGTGCCAGCAGCGTAGCAGGGGGAGGATCTAACACTGAAGCTTTCTTT. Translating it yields CASSVAGGGSNTEAFF. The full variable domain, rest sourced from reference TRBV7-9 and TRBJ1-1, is DTGVSQNPRHKITKRGQNVTFRCDPISEHNRLYWYRQTLGQGPEFLTYFQNEAQLEKSRLLSDRFSAERPKGSFSTLEIQRTEQGDSAMYLCASSVAGGGSNTEAFFGQGTRLTVV.

CDR3 protein: CASSSGQGDSGPQHF. As DNA, the CDR3 is TGTGCCAGCAGTTCGGGACAGGGTGACTCTGGGCCCCAGCATTTT. The V call is TRBV6-1, the J call TRBJ1-5; 9 positions match TRBD1. The CDR3 spans 15 residues. V was pared by 5 bases and J by 9 bases, with 11 bases of the junction left unmatched. Germline values: CDR1 MNHNS, CDR2 SASEGT.

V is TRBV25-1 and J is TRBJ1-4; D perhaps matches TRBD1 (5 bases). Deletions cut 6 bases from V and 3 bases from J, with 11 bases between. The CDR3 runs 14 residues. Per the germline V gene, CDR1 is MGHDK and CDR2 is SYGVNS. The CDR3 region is CASSRPGPNEKLFF. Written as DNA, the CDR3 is TGTGCCAGCAGCCGCCCGGGGCCTAATGAAAAACTGTTTTTT.

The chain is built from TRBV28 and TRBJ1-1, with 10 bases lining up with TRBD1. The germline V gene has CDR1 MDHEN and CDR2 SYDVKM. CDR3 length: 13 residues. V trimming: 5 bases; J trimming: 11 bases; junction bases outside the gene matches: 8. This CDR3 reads CASSLPGTGDAFF. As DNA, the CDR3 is TGTGCCAGCAGTCTACCCGGGACAGGGGACGCTTTCTTT.

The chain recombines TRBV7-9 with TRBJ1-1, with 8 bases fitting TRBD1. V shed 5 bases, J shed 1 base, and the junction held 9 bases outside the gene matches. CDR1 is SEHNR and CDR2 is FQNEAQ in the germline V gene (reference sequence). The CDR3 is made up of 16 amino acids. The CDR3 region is CASSPGQGPWNTEAFF. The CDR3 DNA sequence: TGTGCCAGCAGCCCCGGACAGGGACCCTGGAACACTGAAGCTTTCTTT.

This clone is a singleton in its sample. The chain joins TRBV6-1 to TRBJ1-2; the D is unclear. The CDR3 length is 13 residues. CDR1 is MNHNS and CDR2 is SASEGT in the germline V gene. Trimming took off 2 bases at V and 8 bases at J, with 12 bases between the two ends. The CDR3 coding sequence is TGTGCCAGCAGTGAAAACCAGGTGTGGGGCTACACCTTC. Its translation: CASSENQVWGYTF.

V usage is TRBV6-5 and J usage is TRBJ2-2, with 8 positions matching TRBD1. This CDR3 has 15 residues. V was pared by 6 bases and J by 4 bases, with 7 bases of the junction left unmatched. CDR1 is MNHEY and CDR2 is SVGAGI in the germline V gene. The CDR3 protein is CASRENRGSTGELFF. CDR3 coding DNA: TGTGCCAGCAGAGAGAACAGGGGGAGCACCGGGGAGCTGTTTTTT.